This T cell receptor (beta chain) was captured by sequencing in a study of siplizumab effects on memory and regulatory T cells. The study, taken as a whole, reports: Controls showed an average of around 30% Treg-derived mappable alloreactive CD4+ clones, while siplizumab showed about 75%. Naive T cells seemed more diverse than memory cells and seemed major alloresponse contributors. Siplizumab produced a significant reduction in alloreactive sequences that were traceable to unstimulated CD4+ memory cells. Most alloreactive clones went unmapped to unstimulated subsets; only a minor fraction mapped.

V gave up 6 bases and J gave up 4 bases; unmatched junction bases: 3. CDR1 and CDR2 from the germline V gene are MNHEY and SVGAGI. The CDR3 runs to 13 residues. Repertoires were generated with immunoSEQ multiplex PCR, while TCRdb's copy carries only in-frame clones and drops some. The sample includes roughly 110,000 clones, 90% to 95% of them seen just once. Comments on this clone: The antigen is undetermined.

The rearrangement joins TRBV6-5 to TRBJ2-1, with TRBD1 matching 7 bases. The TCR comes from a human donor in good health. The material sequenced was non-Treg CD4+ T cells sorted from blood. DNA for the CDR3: TGTGCCAGCAGACAGGGGTTATACAATGAGCAGTTCTTC. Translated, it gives CASRQGLYNEQFF.